The 18 T cell receptor beta chains in this list originate from one sample, sequenced in a study of T cells after yellow fever vaccination. TCRdb reprocessed the 5' RACE reads with MiXCR, giving one entry per CDR3 protein. The table records 300,000 to 450,000 distinct CDR3 sequences, 7% to 10% of them present only once. Sequencing was performed on PBMCs, taken 35 to 50 days after the first yellow fever vaccination. These TCRs come from a man between 18 and 29 years old who received the YFV17D yellow fever vaccine.

In its sample, this clonotype was seen a few times. The V gene is TRBV25-1, the J gene TRBJ1-6, with 8 nucleotides matching TRBD1. The CDR3 covers 13 residues. Germline-derived CDR1 and CDR2 are MGHDK and SYGVNS. V shed 7 bases and J 7 bases; nucleotides not matched to a gene: 3. Written as DNA, the CDR3 is TGTGCCAGCAAGGACAGGGTAAATTCACCCCTCCACTTT. Protein product: CASKDRVNSPLHF. The whole variable domain, remainder taken from reference TRBV25-1 and TRBJ1-6, is EADIYQTPRYLVIGTGKKITLECSQTMGHDKMYWYQQDPGMELHLIHYSYGVNSTEKGDLSSESTVSRIRTEHFPLTLESARPSHTSQYLCASKDRVNSPLHFGNGTRLTVT.

J is TRBJ2-1 and V is TRBV12-3 or TRBV12-4, with TRBD2 identical over 15 bases. This CDR3 region has 17 residues. J gave up 7 bases and V 5 bases, and 9 bases lay outside the gene matches. CDR3 in amino acids: CASSTGLAGGPQNEQFF. The CDR3 DNA sequence: TGTGCCAGCAGTACTGGACTAGCGGGGGGGCCGCAGAATGAGCAGTTCTTC.

In this sample, this clonotype turned up once. This rearrangement joins TRBV4-3 to TRBJ2-6; D possibly corresponds to TRBD2 (5 bases). From germline, CDR1 is LGHNA and CDR2 YSLEER. Trimming shortened V by 4 bases and J by 2 bases, and 15 bases separated the two germline ends. The CDR3 extends over 17 amino acids. The DNA of the CDR3 is TGCGCCAGCAGCCGTTCAAAGCTAGCTACTGGGGCCAACGTCCTGACTTTC. It is translated as CASSRSKLATGANVLTF.

The chain uses TRBV6-5 and TRBJ2-2, with 13 positions matching TRBD2. Unmatched junction bases numbered 4, after V lost 3 bases and J lost 0 bases. Germline V lookup: CDR1 MNHEY, CDR2 SVGAGI. The CDR3 has 18 amino acids. DNA for the CDR3: TGTGCCAGCAGTTATGAGACTAGCGGGGGGACGAACACCGGGGAGCTGTTTTTT. Translated, it gives CASSYETSGGTNTGELFF.

This chain joins TRBV2 and TRBJ1-1, with a weak D call TRBD1 (6 bases). Germline V lookup: CDR1 SNHLY, CDR2 FYNNEI. This CDR3 comprises 13 residues. The V gene lost 6 bases and the J gene lost 12 bases, with 20 bases spanning the gap. The CDR3 nucleotides read TGTGCCAGCAGACTTGGGGAGGGGGTAGAAACTTTCTTT. Protein sequence: CASRLGEGVETFF.

The gene calls are TRBV25-1 and TRBJ2-3; D is ambiguous. The CDR3 extends over 13 amino acids. Per the germline V gene, CDR1 is MGHDK and CDR2 is SYGVNS. Trimming took 3 bases from V and 6 from J, leaving 10 bases between them. The DNA of the CDR3 is TGTGCCAGCAGTGAGCGTTCGTCGGATACGCAGTATTTT. This translates into CASSERSSDTQYF.

This clonotype was counted a few times. The V and J genes are TRBV11-2 and TRBJ1-4; D perhaps matches TRBD1 (5 bases). The germline V gene has CDR1 SGHAT and CDR2 FQNNGV. V lost 5 bases to trimming and J lost 4 bases, with 11 bases between them. The CDR3 spans 14 residues. For the CDR3, the DNA is TGTGCCAGCAGCCGGGACCTCTTTAATGAAAAACTGTTTTTT. Translation gives CASSRDLFNEKLFF.

The chain links TRBV4-2 to TRBJ1-5; 8 bases line up with TRBD1. The V segment lost 3 bases and the J segment 1 base; nucleotides outside the gene matches: 8. Germline V gives CDR1 LGHNA, CDR2 YNFKEQ. The CDR3 is 17 residues long. The CDR3 DNA reads as TGTGCCAGCAGCCACCTACTCAGGGGGCCGAGCAATCAGCCCCAGCATTTT. Protein product: CASSHLLRGPSNQPQHF.

This clonotype was detected a few times. This chain links TRBV7-9 with TRBJ2-1, with 7 bases identical to TRBD2. There are 14 residues in the CDR3. CDR1 SEHNR and CDR2 FQNEAQ come from the germline V gene (reference sequence). The ends lost 6 bases at V and 4 bases at J; junction bases unmatched: 6. CDR3 in amino acids: CASRGGGLYNEQFF. Here the CDR3 DNA reads TGTGCCAGCAGGGGGGGGGGATTGTACAATGAGCAGTTCTTC.

The V and J genes are TRBV7-2 and TRBJ2-3; 11 bases fit TRBD1. Germline loops: CDR1 SGHTA, CDR2 FQGNSA. V was clipped by 10 bases and J by 4 bases; unmatched bases: 13. The CDR3 is made up of 16 amino acids. CDR3 DNA sequence: TGTGCCACCCGCGCTGGACAGGGGGCCCCGTCAGATACGCAGTATTTT. Encoded protein: CATRAGQGAPSDTQYF.

The chain has TRBV7-2 and TRBJ1-2, with D uncertain. CDR1 is SGHTA, CDR2 FQGNSA, per germline. The germline V and J ends were trimmed by 2 bases and 7 bases, with 14 bases remaining between them. The CDR3 loop spans 14 amino acids. CDR3 sequence: CASSLSWRAPGYTF. CDR3 DNA sequence: TGTGCCAGCAGCTTAAGTTGGCGCGCCCCTGGCTACACCTTC.

The rearrangement uses TRBV7-3 and TRBJ2-5, with TRBD1 identical over 9 bases. The ends lost 2 bases at V and 4 bases at J; junction bases unmatched: 17. CDR3 length equals 19 residues. The germline gives CDR1 SGHTA, CDR2 FQGTGA. In nucleotides, the CDR3 is TGTGCCAGCAGCTTATTGGGTAGGGGGCACAGGGGGCGCGGAGAGACCCAGTACTTC. Translation gives CASSLLGRGHRGRGETQYF.

This clonotype was seen at least ten times. The J gene is TRBJ2-7, the V gene TRBV5-1, with D perhaps TRBD2 (6 bases). The CDR3 has 15 amino acids. V was trimmed by 2 bases and J by 2 bases, leaving 14 bases between them. The germline V gene has CDR1 SGHRS and CDR2 YFSETQ. The DNA for the CDR3 is TGCGCCAGCAGCTTAGGAGGGAATAAGGCCTACGAGCAGTACTTC. Its translation is CASSLGGNKAYEQYF.

Here the CDR3 DNA reads TGTGCCAGCAAAGTGGAGGACACCTACAGGTTCGGTGAGCAGTTCTTC. Translating it yields CASKVEDTYRFGEQFF. The chain combines TRBV6-2 or TRBV6-3 with TRBJ2-1, with D perhaps being TRBD1 or TRBD2 (5 bases each). With 7 bases removed from V and 9 bases from J, the gap between germline ends came to 25 bases. The V gene's germline CDR1 is MNHEY and CDR2 SVGEGT. The CDR3 sequence is 16 residues long.

V and J are TRBV11-2 and TRBJ1-6; D gene unclear. CDR1 is SGHAT and CDR2 is FQNNGV in the germline V gene. Trimming pared 0 bases from V and 8 bases from J, leaving 5 bases between. The length of the CDR3 is 13 residues. The CDR3 loop reads CASSLERDSPLHF. The CDR3 bases are TGTGCCAGCAGCTTAGAGCGGGATTCACCCCTCCACTTT.

This chain uses TRBV7-2 with TRBJ2-3, with 7 bases matching TRBD2. Germline trimming cut 4 bases from V and 4 bases from J; bases unmatched to any gene: 11. The CDR3 sequence is 16 residues long. Germline lookup yields CDR1 SGHTA and CDR2 FQGNSA. In DNA form, the CDR3 reads TGTGCCAGCAGCTCGTTTCGTGGCGGGGGTTCAGATACGCAGTATTTT. This translates into CASSSFRGGGSDTQYF.

The chain combines TRBV2 with TRBJ2-7, with D uncertain. This CDR3 comprises 12 residues. Germline V gene sequence: CDR1 SNHLY, CDR2 FYNNEI. V was shortened by 4 bases and J by 2 bases, with 6 bases between the two germline ends. The CDR3 sequence: CASSVNPYEQYF. CDR3 sequence (DNA): TGTGCCAGCAGTGTAAATCCCTACGAGCAGTACTTC. Drawing the rest from reference TRBV2 and TRBJ2-7, the complete variable domain is EPEVTQTPSHQVTQMGQEVILRCVPISNHLYFYWYRQILGQKVEFLVSFYNNEISEKSEIFDDQFSVERPDGSNFTLKIRSTKLEDSAMYFCASSVNPYEQYFGPGTRLTVT.

The sample holds many counts of this clonotype. This chain joins TRBV2 and TRBJ2-7; no clear D gene. The CDR3 has 11 residues. Germline CDR1 SNHLY, CDR2 FYNNEI. Trimming left V 6 bases short and J 0 bases short, with 3 bases between. CDR3 in DNA: TGTGCCAGCAGCTACTCCTACGAGCAGTACGTC. This sequence encodes CASSYSYEQYV.